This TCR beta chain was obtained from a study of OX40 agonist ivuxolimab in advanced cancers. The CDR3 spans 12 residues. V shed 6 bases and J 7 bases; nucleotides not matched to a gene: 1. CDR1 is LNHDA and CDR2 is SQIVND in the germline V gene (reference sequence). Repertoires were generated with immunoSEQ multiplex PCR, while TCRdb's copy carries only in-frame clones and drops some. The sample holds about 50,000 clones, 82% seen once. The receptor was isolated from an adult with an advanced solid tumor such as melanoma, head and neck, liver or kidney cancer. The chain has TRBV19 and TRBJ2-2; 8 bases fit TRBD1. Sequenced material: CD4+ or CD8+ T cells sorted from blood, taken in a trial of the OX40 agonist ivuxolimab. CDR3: CASSRGRGELFF. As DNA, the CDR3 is TGTGCCAGTAGCAGGGGGCGCGGGGAGCTGTTTTTT.